Below, 9 T cell receptor beta chains from the same sample are listed, as sequenced in a study of monozygotic twins with inflammatory bowel disease. Reprocessing the 5' RACE reads, TCRdb reports a single entry for every CDR3 protein and omits DNA. The sample's table shows 170,000 or so distinct CDR3 sequences. Sequencing was done on a sample of blood. The origin of the receptors is a human donor with ulcerative colitis or Crohn's disease, or a healthy co-twin of an affected twin (not recorded which).

The chain carries TRBV28 and TRBJ1-1; the D call from TCRdb, TRBD1, cannot be confirmed without DNA. This CDR3 is 16 amino acids long. Germline values: CDR1 MDHEN, CDR2 SYDVKM. The CDR3: CASSRPDRKRNTEAFF. Using reference TRBV28 and TRBJ1-1 for the parts outside the CDR3, the full variable domain is DVKVTQSSRYLVKRTGEKVFLECVQDMDHENMFWYRQDPGLGLRLIYFSYDVKMKEKGDIPEGYSVSREKKERFSLILESASTNQTSMYLCASSRPDRKRNTEAFFGQGTRLTVV.

The chain has TRBV10-3 and TRBJ1-1; lacking DNA, the TRBD1 call made by TCRdb goes unchecked. The length of the CDR3 is 19 residues. Germline CDR1 and CDR2: ENHRY and SYGVKD. CDR3 sequence: CAISGLRGQGGSMNTEAFF.

V usage is TRBV5-1 and J usage is TRBJ2-5; with no DNA, the TCRdb D assignment of TRBD1 cannot be verified. Per the germline V gene, CDR1 is SGHRS and CDR2 is YFSETQ. This CDR3 has 16 residues. The CDR3 sequence: CASSVKELAGGETQYF.

The chain recombines TRBV7-9 with TRBJ2-7; no DNA is available, so the TRBD1 call from TCRdb remains unchecked. Germline V gives CDR1 SEHNR, CDR2 FQNEAQ (reference sequence). There are 15 residues in the CDR3. CDR3 region: CASSSLRGDHYEQYF. Drawing the rest from reference TRBV7-9 and TRBJ2-7, the complete variable domain is DTGVSQNPRHKITKRGQNVTFRCDPISEHNRLYWYRQTLGQGPEFLTYFQNEAQLEKSRLLSDRFSAERPKGSFSTLEIQRTEQGDSAMYLCASSSLRGDHYEQYFGPGTRLTVT.

V gene TRBV20-1 combines with J gene TRBJ2-7; TCRdb's assignment of TRBD2 cannot be checked, as there is no DNA. This CDR3 is built from 12 residues. Germline values: CDR1 DFQATT, CDR2 SNEGSKA (reference sequence). This CDR3 is CSATRGLGEQYF.

V is TRBV18 and J is TRBJ2-1. There are 14 residues in the CDR3. The germline V gene has CDR1 KGHSH and CDR2 LQKENI. The chain's CDR3 is CASSPPVTYNEQFF.

This rearrangement joins TRBV19 to TRBJ1-2; TCRdb's assignment of TRBD1 cannot be checked, as there is no DNA. The CDR3 runs 14 residues. Germline CDR1 and CDR2: LNHDA and SQIVND (reference sequence). This chain's CDR3 is CASTLWGQAYGYTF.

The CDR3 is CASSLSPSGKAYNEQFF. V usage is TRBV7-2 and J usage is TRBJ2-1; TCRdb reports TRBD2, a call that lacks DNA to check it against. The CDR3 length is 17 residues. The germline gives CDR1 SGHTA, CDR2 FQGNSA.

The rearrangement joins TRBV10-3 to TRBJ2-7; checking the TCRdb D call of TRBD2 is not possible without DNA. Germline V gene lookup returns CDR1 ENHRY and CDR2 SYGVKD. The CDR3 extends over 12 amino acids. CDR3 protein: CAISEGSDAQYF.